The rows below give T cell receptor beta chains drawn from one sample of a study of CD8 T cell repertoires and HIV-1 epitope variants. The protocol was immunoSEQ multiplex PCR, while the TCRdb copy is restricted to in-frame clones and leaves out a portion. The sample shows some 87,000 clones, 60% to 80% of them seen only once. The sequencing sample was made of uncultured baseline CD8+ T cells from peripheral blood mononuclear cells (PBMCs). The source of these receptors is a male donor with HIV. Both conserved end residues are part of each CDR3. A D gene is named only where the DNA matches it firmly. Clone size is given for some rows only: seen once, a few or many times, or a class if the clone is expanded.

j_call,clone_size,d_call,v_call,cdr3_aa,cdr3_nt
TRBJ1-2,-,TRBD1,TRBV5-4,CASSLVGQGAVGYTF,TGTGCCAGCAGCTTGGTTGGGCAGGGGGCGGTCGGCTACACCTTC
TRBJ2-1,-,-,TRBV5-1,CASSLEEVHNEQFF,TGCGCCAGCAGCTTGGAGGAGGTCCACAATGAGCAGTTCTTC
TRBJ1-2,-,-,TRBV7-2,CASSLRENGYTF,TGTGCCAGCAGTCTAAGAGAGAATGGCTACACCTTC
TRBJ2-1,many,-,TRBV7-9,CASSFHLRGADNEQFF,TGTGCCAGCAGCTTCCATTTGAGGGGAGCAGACAATGAGCAGTTCTTC
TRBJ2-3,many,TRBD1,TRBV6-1,CASSEGTGETDTQYF,TGTGCCAGCAGTGAAGGGACAGGGGAGACAGATACGCAGTATTTT
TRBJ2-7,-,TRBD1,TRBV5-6,CASSSGQGYEQYF,TGTGCCAGCAGCTCGGGACAGGGCTACGAGCAGTACTTC
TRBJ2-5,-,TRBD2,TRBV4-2,CASSQESGGEETQYF,TGTGCCAGCAGCCAAGAGAGCGGGGGGGAGGAGACCCAGTACTTC
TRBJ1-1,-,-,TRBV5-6,CASSFDRMNTEAFF,TGTGCCAGCAGCTTCGACAGAATGAACACTGAAGCTTTCTTT
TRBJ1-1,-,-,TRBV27,CASSLASPVTEAFF,TGTGCCAGCAGTTTAGCCTCACCAGTCACTGAAGCTTTCTTT
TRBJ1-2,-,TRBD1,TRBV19,CASTPTGKSPGYTF,TGTGCCAGTACCCCGACAGGGAAATCCCCTGGCTACACCTTC
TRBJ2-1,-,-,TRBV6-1,CASRVMVVSDEQFF,TGTGCCAGCAGGGTGATGGTAGTTAGCGATGAGCAGTTCTTC
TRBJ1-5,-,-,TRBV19,CASSMLDQPQHF,TGTGCCAGTAGTATGCTCGATCAGCCCCAGCATTTT
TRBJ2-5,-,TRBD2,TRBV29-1,CSVEGTSGGQETQYF,TGCAGCGTTGAAGGGACTAGCGGGGGCCAAGAGACCCAGTACTTC
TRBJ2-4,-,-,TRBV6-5,CASSLAEGRNIQYF,TGTGCCAGCAGTTTAGCGGAGGGCAGAAACATTCAGTACTTC
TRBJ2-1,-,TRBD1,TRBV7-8,CASSWDRREQFF,TGTGCCAGCAGCTGGGACAGACGGGAGCAGTTCTTC
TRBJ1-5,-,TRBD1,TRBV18,CASSPGTGGVAQHF,TGTGCCAGCTCACCGGGGACAGGGGGGGTGGCCCAGCATTTT
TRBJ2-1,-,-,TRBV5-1,CASSRDPDNEQFF,TGCGCCAGCAGCCGGGACCCGGACAATGAGCAGTTCTTC
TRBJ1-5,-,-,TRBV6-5,CASSPDGFGNQPQHF,TGTGCCAGCAGTCCCGACGGCTTTGGCAATCAGCCCCAGCATTTT
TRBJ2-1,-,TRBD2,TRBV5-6,CASSSTAGLSYNEQFF,TGTGCCAGCAGCTCAACTGCGGGACTATCCTACAATGAGCAGTTCTTC
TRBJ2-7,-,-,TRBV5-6,CASSFGNTASYEQYF,TGTGCCAGCAGCTTCGGAAATACCGCCTCCTACGAGCAGTACTTC
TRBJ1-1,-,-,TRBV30,CAWSVPYTRYTEAFF,TGTGCCTGGAGTGTCCCCTATACTCGCTACACTGAAGCTTTCTTT
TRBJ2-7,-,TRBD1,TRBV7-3,CASSLGTGPYEQYF,TGTGCCAGCAGCTTAGGGACAGGGCCCTACGAGCAGTACTTC
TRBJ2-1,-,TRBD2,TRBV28,CASSLGAGENEQFF,TGTGCCAGCAGCCTAGGAGCGGGAGAAAATGAGCAGTTCTTC
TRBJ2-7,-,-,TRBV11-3,CASSLDRNEQYF,TGTGCCAGCAGCTTAGATCGGAACGAGCAGTACTTC
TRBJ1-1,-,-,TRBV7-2,CASSLTGVTEAFF,TGTGCCAGCAGCTTAACCGGAGTGACTGAAGCTTTCTTT
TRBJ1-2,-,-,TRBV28,CASSFGTTDDGYTF,TGTGCCAGCAGTTTCGGGACCACGGACGATGGCTACACCTTC
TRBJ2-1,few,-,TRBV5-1,CASSLGTVNEQFF,TGCGCCAGCAGCTTGGGGACTGTCAATGAGCAGTTCTTC
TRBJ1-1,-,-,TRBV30,CAWSVKGLGPNTEAFF,TGTGCCTGGAGTGTAAAAGGGTTGGGGCCTAACACTGAAGCTTTCTTT
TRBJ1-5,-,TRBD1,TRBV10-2,CASSEGQGERQPQHF,TGCGCCAGCAGTGAGGGCCAGGGGGAGCGTCAGCCCCAGCATTTT
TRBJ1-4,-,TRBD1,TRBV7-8,CASKTGGGEKLFF,TGTGCCAGCAAGACAGGGGGAGGAGAAAAACTGTTTTTT
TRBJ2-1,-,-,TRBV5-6,CASSLAGGSTHEQFF,TGTGCCAGCAGCTTGGCCGGAGGCTCCACCCATGAGCAGTTCTTC
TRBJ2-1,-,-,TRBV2,CASSERQDNEQFF,TGTGCCAGCAGTGAAAGGCAGGACAATGAGCAGTTCTTC
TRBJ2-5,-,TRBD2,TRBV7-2,CASSLALGRGETQYF,TGTGCCAGCAGCTTAGCGTTGGGGAGGGGAGAGACCCAGTACTTC
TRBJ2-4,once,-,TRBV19,CASSIQGENIQYF,TGTGCCAGTAGTATTCAAGGGGAAAACATTCAGTACTTC
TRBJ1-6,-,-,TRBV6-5,CASSRGGWDSPLHF,TGTGCCAGCAGCAGAGGGGGTTGGGATTCACCCCTCCACTTT
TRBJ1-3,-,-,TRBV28,CASSLPGGYISGNTIYF,TGTGCCAGCAGTCTCCCGGGGGGCTACATCTCTGGAAACACCATATATTTT
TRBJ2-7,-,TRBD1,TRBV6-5,CASSYGQGASYEQYF,TGTGCCAGCAGTTACGGGCAGGGGGCCAGTTACGAGCAGTACTTC
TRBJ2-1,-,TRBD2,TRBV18,CASSPPLSGTSGYNEQFF,TGTGCCAGCTCACCACCCCTTTCAGGGACTAGCGGCTACAATGAGCAGTTCTTC
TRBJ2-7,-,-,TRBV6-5,CASSRSVLYEQYF,TGTGCCAGCAGCCGATCCGTCCTTTACGAGCAGTACTTC
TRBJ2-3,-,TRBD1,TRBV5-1,CASSLRLQGETTDTQYF,TGCGCCAGCAGCTTGCGGCTGCAGGGGGAGACCACAGATACGCAGTATTTT
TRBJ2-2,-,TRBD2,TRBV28,CASSFIAGTSGRPNTGELFF,TGTGCCAGCAGTTTCATCGCAGGGACTAGCGGGAGGCCGAACACCGGGGAGCTGTTTTTT
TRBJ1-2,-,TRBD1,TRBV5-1,CASSTGQGGGYTF,TGCGCCAGCAGCACAGGACAGGGTGGAGGCTACACCTTC
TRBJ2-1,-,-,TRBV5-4,CASSTPVAGNEQFF,TGTGCCAGCAGCACCCCGGTCGCTGGCAATGAGCAGTTCTTC
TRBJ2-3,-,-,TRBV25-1,CASSESRGVGDTQYF,TGTGCCAGCAGTGAATCCAGGGGCGTAGGAGATACGCAGTATTTT
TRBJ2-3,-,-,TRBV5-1,CASSWGELPSGTDTQYF,TGCGCCAGCAGCTGGGGAGAACTACCGTCTGGCACAGATACGCAGTATTTT
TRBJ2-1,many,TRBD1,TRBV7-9,CASRVDRGLDEQFF,TGTGCCAGCAGGGTGGACAGGGGGCTTGATGAGCAGTTCTTC